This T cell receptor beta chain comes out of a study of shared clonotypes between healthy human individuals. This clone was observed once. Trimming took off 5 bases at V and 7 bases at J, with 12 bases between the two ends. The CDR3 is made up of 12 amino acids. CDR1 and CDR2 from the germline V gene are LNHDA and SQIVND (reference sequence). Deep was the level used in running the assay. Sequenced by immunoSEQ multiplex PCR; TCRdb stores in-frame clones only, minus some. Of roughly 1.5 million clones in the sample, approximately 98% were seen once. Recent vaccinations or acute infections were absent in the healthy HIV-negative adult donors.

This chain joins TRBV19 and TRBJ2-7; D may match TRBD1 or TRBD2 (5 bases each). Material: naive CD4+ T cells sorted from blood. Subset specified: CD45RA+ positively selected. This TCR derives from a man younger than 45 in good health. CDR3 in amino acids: CASSSPGGEQYF. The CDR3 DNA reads TGTGCCAGTAGTTCCCCTGGGGGAGAGCAGTACTTC.